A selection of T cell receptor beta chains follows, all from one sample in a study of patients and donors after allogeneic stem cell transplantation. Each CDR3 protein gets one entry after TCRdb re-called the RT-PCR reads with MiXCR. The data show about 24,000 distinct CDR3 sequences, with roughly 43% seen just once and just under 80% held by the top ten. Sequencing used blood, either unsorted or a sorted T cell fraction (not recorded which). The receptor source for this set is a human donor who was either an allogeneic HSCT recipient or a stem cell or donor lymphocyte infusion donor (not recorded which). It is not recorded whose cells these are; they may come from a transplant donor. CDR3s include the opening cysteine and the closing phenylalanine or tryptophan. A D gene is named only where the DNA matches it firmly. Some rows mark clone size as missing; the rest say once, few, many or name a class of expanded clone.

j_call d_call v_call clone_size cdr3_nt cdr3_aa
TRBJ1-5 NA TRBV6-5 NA TGTGCCTCCCGCACCTCGGGCCTTAATCAGCCCCAGCATTTT CASRTSGLNQPQHF
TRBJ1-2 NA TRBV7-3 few TGTGCCAGCAGCTCAACGCGAGGGCTACCTAACTATGGCTACACCTTC CASSSTRGLPNYGYTF
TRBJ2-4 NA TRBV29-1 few TGCAGCGTTGCCCCCCAGACTGGAGGTAACATTCAGTACTTC CSVAPQTGGNIQYF
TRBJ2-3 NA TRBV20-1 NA TGCAGTGCAAACCAGGTTTTGACGCAGTATTTT CSANQVLTQYF
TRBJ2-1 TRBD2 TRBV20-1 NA TGCAGTGCTAGGCTAAGCGGGAGCTATGAGCAGTTCTTC CSARLSGSYEQFF
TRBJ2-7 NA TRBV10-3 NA TGTGCCATCAGTGAGAATGCGGGGCCCCCATACGAACAGTACTTC CAISENAGPPYEQYF
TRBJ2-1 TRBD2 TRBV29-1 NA TGCAGCGTTGCGACTAGCCACTACAATGAGCAGTTCTTC CSVATSHYNEQFF
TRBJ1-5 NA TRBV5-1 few TGCGCCAGCAGCTCGACAGGAAGTAGCAATCAGCCCCAGCATTTT CASSSTGSSNQPQHF
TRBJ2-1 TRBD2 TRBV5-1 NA TGCGCCAGCAGCTTGGTTTCGCTAGCGGGAGGGTCCTACAATGAGCAGTTCTTC CASSLVSLAGGSYNEQFF
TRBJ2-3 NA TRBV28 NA TGTGCCAGCAGTGGGGGGATCCTCGATCCAGATACGCAGTATTTT CASSGGILDPDTQYF